This passage covers 6 T cell receptor beta chains from one sample sequenced in a study of CD8 T cells in ankylosing spondylitis. MiXCR, run by TCRdb on the 5' RACE reads, gives a single entry per CDR3 protein. The repertoire consists of about 110,000 distinct CDR3 sequences, with about 25% occurring once and the leading ten covering 12%. Sequenced sample: synovial fluid, either unsorted or a sorted T cell fraction (not recorded which). The receptor source for this set is a male donor with ankylosing spondylitis.

This clonotype was seen a few times. The chain combines TRBV6-1 with TRBJ1-5, with D possibly matching TRBD1 (6 bases). This CDR3 is 14 amino acids long. CDR1 and CDR2 (germline): MNHNS, SASEGT. The germline V and J ends were trimmed by 1 base and 7 bases, with 11 bases remaining between them. Here the CDR3 DNA reads TGTGCCAGCAGTGAAGGGGGGCGTAAACAGCCCCAGCATTTT. Protein product: CASSEGGRKQPQHF.

There are many counts of this clonotype. The rearrangement joins TRBV7-2 to TRBJ2-5; D gene uncertain. Trimming took off 3 bases at V and 7 bases at J, with 12 bases between the two ends. The CDR3 has 13 amino acids. CDR1 is SGHTA and CDR2 is FQGNSA in the germline V gene. DNA of the CDR3: TGTGCCAGCAGCTTCATCGGACGAGGGACCCAGTACTTC. It specifies CASSFIGRGTQYF.

This clonotype was picked up a small number of times. J is TRBJ2-3 and V is TRBV12-3 or TRBV12-4; 12 nucleotides agree with TRBD2. V shed 3 bases, J shed 2 bases, and the junction held 15 bases outside the gene matches. The CDR3 contains 20 residues. In nucleotides, the CDR3 is TGTGCCAGCAGTTTCGATCGACTAGCGGGAGTCGATCCCTTCACAGATACGCAGTATTTT. This codes for CASSFDRLAGVDPFTDTQYF.

In this sample, this clonotype is medium-sized (0.01 to 0.1%). This chain links TRBV7-8 with TRBJ2-7, with 8 bases lining up with TRBD2. This CDR3 has 14 amino acids. V was clipped by 1 base and J by 6 bases; unmatched bases: 5. The V gene's germline CDR1 is SGHVS and CDR2 FQNEAQ. For the CDR3, the DNA is TGTGCCAGCAGCTTAGTAGCGGGACTAGGCGAGCAGTACTTC. Its translation: CASSLVAGLGEQYF.

This clonotype was found many times. The rearrangement joins TRBV20-1 to TRBJ2-1; 14 bases align to TRBD2. CDR3 size: 20 residues. Germline V lookup: CDR1 DFQATT, CDR2 SNEGSKA (reference sequence). The J segment lost 0 bases and the V segment lost 6 bases, leaving 16 bases of the junction unmatched. CDR3 bases: TGCAGTGCCCTTAGCCTCCCGACTAGCGGGAGGGGGAGCTCCTACAATGAGCAGTTCTTC. Residues: CSALSLPTSGRGSSYNEQFF.

The rearrangement joins TRBV5-1 to TRBJ2-3; no clear D gene. The V end lost 6 bases, the J end lost 3 bases, and 14 bases lay between the germline ends. The length of the CDR3 is 14 residues. The germline V gene encodes CDR1 SGHRS and CDR2 YFSETQ. The CDR3 region has the DNA TGCGCCAGCAATACCGTAACAAGAACAGATACGCAGTATTTT. It codes for CASNTVTRTDTQYF.